The rows below give T cell receptor beta chains drawn from one sample of a study of shared clonotypes between healthy human individuals. Using immunoSEQ multiplex PCR, the repertoire was profiled, and TCRdb retains in-frame clones only, with some absent. This table holds 800,000 to 950,000 clones, around 96% found once. The sequenced sample consisted of naive CD8+ T cells sorted from blood. The receptors stem from a man younger than 40 in good health. CDR3s include the opening cysteine and the closing phenylalanine or tryptophan. Some rows have no size entry. The others give once, few or many, or a class for an expanded clone.

v_call	j_call	clone_size	cdr3_aa
TRBV9	TRBJ1-1	-	CASSSDGSNTEAFF
TRBV27	TRBJ2-1	once	CASSLVGSYNEQFF
TRBV5-4	TRBJ2-5	-	CASSVRRAGEGATQYF
TRBV11-2	TRBJ2-3	-	CASSPIGPADTQYF
TRBV7-8	TRBJ2-7	once	CASSLVGSYYEQYF
TRBV9	TRBJ1-1	-	CASSGRGPTGFTEAFF
TRBV27	TRBJ2-1	-	CASSSYRGLVYNEQFF
TRBV7-9	TRBJ2-7	-	CASSSRDRVYEQYF
TRBV5-1	TRBJ1-2	-	CASRGGYGYTF
TRBV7-9	TRBJ2-3	-	CASSPSTDTQYF
TRBV27	TRBJ2-7	-	CASSPTGGALYEQYF
TRBV2	TRBJ1-1	-	CASSPNPGDTEAFF
TRBV11-2	TRBJ2-7	-	CASSLGSSGSSYEQYF
TRBV6-1	TRBJ1-3	-	CASSLDRNSGNTIYF
TRBV27	TRBJ2-7	-	CASSGAWGTEYEQYF
TRBV5-1	TRBJ2-1	-	CASSARDRENNEQFF
TRBV6-5	TRBJ2-1	once	CASSYGDEQFF
TRBV27	TRBJ2-7	once	CASSPGRSYEQYF
TRBV7-9	TRBJ2-7	-	CASSISGRPYEQYF
TRBV28	TRBJ1-1	-	CASSVDRVGEAFF
TRBV28	TRBJ2-4	-	CASSLAYENIQYF
TRBV7-9	TRBJ2-1	-	CASSLQGIVDNEQFF
TRBV6-1	TRBJ2-1	-	CASSESDWVTSYEQFF
TRBV28	TRBJ2-1	few	CASSSTVNEQFF
TRBV6-4	TRBJ1-5	few	CASSDQEKSNQPQHF
TRBV2	TRBJ2-6	-	CASSVWEPGANVLTF
TRBV7-9	TRBJ2-7	-	CASSLGVRFEQYF
TRBV19	TRBJ2-3	-	CASSGVGGVVDTQYF
TRBV21-1	TRBJ1-1	-	CARVRNTEAFF
TRBV5-1	TRBJ2-5	-	CASSLYREETQYF
TRBV9	TRBJ2-7	-	CASSVGPLAETYEQYF
TRBV7-6	TRBJ2-7	-	CASSFDGSGEQYF
TRBV27	TRBJ2-2	once	CASSSSSGELFF
TRBV27	TRBJ2-3	-	CASSLGATGISTDTQYF
TRBV4-1	TRBJ2-7	-	CASSQPPGASRYEQYF
TRBV5-6	TRBJ2-7	once	CASSLSVWTGSYEQYF
TRBV18	TRBJ2-7	-	CASSTGYEQYF
TRBV15	TRBJ2-1	-	CATSREKYSYNEQFF
TRBV27	TRBJ1-5	-	CASGELQGYSNQPQHF
TRBV6-1	TRBJ2-7	-	CASSEELRDTPSYEQYF
TRBV7-9	TRBJ2-7	-	CASSPKGTSHNEQYF
TRBV11-3	TRBJ2-1	-	CASSKRTGGPGDNEQFF
TRBV18	TRBJ2-7	-	CASSPPTGGSSYEQYF
TRBV4-3	TRBJ2-3	-	CASSQGAGQRYTDTQYF
TRBV28	TRBJ2-7	-	CASSVIQEQQTEQYF
TRBV7-9	TRBJ2-7	-	CASSSGTSAYEQYF